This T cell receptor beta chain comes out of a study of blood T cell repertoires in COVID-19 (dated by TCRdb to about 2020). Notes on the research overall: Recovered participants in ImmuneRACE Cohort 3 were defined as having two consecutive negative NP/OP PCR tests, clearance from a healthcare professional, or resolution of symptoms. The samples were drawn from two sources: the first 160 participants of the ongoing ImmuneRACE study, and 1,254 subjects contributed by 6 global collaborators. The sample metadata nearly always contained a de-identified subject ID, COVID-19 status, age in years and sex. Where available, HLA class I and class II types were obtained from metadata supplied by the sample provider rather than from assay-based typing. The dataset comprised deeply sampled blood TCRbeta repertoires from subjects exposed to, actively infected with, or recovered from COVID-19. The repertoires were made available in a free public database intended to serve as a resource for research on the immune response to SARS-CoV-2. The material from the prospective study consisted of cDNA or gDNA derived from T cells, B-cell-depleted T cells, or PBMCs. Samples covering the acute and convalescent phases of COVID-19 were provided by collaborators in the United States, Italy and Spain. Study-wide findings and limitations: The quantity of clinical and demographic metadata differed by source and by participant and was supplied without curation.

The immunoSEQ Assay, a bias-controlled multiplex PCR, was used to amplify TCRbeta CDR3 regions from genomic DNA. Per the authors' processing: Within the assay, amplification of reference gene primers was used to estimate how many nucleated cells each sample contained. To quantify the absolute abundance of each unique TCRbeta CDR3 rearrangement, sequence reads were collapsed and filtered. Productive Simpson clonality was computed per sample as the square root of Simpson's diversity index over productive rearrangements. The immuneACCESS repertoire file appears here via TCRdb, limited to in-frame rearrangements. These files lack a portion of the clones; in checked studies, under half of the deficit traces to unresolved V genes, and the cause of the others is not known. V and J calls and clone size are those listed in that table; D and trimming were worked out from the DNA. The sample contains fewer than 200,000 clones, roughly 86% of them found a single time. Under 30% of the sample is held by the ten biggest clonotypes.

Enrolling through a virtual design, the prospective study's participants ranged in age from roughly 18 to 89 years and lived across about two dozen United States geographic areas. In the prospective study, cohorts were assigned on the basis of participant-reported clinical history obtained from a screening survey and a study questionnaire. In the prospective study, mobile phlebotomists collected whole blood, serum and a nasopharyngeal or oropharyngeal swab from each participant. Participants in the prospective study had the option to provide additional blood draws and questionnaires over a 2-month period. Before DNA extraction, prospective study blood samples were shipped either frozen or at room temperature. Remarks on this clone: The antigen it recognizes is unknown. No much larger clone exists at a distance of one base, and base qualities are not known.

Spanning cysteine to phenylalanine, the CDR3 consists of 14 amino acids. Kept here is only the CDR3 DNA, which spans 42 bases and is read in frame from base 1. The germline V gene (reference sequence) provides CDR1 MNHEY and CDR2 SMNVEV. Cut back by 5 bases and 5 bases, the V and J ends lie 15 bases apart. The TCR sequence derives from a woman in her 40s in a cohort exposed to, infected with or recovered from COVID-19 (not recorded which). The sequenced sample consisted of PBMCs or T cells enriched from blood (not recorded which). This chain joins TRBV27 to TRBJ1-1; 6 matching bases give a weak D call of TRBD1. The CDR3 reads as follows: CASSPGVPGTEAFF. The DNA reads TGTGCCAGCAGTCCAGGGGTCCCGGGAACTGAAGCTTTCTTT.